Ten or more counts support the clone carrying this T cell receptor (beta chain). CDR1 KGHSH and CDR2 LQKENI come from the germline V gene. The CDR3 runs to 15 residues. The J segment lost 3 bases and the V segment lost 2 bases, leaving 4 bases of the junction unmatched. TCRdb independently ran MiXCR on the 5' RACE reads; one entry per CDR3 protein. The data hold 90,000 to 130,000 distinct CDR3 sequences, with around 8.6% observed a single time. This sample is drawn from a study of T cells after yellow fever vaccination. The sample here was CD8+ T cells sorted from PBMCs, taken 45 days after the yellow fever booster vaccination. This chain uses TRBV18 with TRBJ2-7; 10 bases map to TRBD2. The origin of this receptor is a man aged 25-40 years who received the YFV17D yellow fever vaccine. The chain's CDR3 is CASSPTSGTYYEQYF. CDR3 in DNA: TGTGCCAGCTCACCAACTAGCGGGACTTACTACGAGCAGTACTTC.